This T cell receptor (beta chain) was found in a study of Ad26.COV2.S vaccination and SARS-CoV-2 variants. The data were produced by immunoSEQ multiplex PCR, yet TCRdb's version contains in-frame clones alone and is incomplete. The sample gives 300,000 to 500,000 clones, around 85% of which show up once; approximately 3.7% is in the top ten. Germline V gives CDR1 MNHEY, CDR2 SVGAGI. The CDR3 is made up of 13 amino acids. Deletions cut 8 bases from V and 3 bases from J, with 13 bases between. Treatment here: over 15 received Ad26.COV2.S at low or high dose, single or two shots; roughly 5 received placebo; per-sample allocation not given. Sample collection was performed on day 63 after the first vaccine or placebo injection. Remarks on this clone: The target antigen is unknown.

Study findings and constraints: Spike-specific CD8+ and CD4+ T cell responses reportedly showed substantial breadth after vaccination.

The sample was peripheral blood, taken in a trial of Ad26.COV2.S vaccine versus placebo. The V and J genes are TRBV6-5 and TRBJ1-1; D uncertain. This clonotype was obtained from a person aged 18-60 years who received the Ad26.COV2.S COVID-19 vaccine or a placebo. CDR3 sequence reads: CASGLGVDTEAFF. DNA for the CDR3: TGTGCCAGCGGCCTTGGGGTCGACACTGAAGCTTTCTTT.